This T cell receptor (beta chain) was sequenced for a study of cytomegalovirus exposure and HLA in healthy donors. Study details: There were over 350 genotyped donors. Of these, roughly 80% fell in the genetic ancestry cluster associated with self-reported Caucasian donors.

The PCR ran on 60 Vbeta and 13 Jbeta primers. How the authors handled the data: An analysis performed later counted about 80 million unique TCR beta chains (roughly 11 million of them shared). Produced via immunoSEQ multiplex PCR; TCRdb's table is partial and in-frame only. The DNA gave D and trimming, while V, J and clone size come from that table. The profile shows some 180,000 clones, about four fifths of them singletons. A remark on this clone: Its specificity is unknown.

This CDR3 is 14 amino acids long. Germline V gives CDR1 MDHEN, CDR2 SYDVKM. Trimming left V 4 bases short and J 3 bases short, with 10 bases between. Study-level points and caveats: The analysis excluded some indistinguishable V segments, including TRBV6-2 and TRBV6-3. In a later analysis, around 18,000 TCR beta sequences were associated with HLA alleles at 0.05 false discovery rate.

Sequenced input: PBMCs. The origin of this receptor is a woman aged 25 to 39 in good health and CMV-seropositive. The rearrangement joins TRBV28 to TRBJ2-1; possible D gene TRBD2, 6 bases. The CDR3 DNA follows: TGTGCCAGCAGTTCCGGGGACTTCTACAATGAGCAGTTCTTC. Protein product: CASSSGDFYNEQFF. The full variable domain, with the rest looked up from reference TRBV28 and TRBJ2-1, is DVKVTQSSRYLVKRTGEKVFLECVQDMDHENMFWYRQDPGLGLRLIYFSYDVKMKEKGDIPEGYSVSREKKERFSLILESASTNQTSMYLCASSSGDFYNEQFFGPGTRLTVL.